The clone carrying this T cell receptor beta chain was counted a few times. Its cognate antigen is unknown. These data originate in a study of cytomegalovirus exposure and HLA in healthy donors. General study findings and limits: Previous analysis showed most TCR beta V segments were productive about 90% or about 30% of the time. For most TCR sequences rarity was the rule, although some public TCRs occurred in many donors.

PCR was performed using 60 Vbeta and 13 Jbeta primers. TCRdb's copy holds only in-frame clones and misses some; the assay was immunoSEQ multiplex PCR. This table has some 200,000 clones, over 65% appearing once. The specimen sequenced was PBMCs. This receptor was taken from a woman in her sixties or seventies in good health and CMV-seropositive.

CDR3 loop: CASSLFRFGENSYGYTF. The CDR3 nucleotides are TGTGCCAGCAGCTTGTTTAGGTTCGGGGAAAACTCCTATGGCTACACCTTC. This chain joins TRBV5-4 and TRBJ1-2; D unclear. V gave up 1 base and J gave up 4 bases, with 20 bases separating them. This CDR3 is 17 amino acids long. CDR1 and CDR2 (germline): SGHNT, YYREEE (reference sequence).